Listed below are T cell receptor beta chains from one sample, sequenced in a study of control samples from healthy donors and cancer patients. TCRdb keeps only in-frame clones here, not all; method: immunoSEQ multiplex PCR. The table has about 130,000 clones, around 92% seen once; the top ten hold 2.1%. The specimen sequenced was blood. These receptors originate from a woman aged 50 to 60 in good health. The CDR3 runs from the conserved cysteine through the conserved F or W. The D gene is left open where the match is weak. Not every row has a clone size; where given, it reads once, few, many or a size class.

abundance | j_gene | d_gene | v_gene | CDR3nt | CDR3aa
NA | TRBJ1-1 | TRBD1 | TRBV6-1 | TGTGCCAGCAGTGAAATTTGGACAGGGAAGAACACTGAAGCTTTCTTT | CASSEIWTGKNTEAFF
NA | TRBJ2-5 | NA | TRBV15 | TGTGCCACCAGCAGAGATCTTGCCTCCGAAGAGACCCAGTACTTC | CATSRDLASEETQYF
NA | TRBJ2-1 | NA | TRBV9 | TGTGCCAGCAGCGCCCGGGACTTCTCCTACAATGAGCAGTTCTTC | CASSARDFSYNEQFF
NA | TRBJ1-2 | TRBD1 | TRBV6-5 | TGTGCCAGCAGAGGACAGGGTTGGGGCTATGGCTACACCTTC | CASRGQGWGYGYTF
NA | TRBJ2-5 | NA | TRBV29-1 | TGCAGCTTAGGGACGGCGGAGACCCAGTACTTC | CSLGTAETQYF
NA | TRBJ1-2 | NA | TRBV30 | TGTGCCTGGAGTTGGGACTTGAGGAATGGCTACACCTTC | CAWSWDLRNGYTF
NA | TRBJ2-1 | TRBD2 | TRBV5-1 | TGCGCCAGCAGCTCAACTAGCGGGGTCTACAATGAGCAGTTCTTC | CASSSTSGVYNEQFF
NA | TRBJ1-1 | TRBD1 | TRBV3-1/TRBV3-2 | TGTGCCAGCAGCCTCCGGGACAGGGGCAACACTGAAGCTTTCTTT | CASSLRDRGNTEAFF
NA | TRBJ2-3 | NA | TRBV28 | TGTGCCAGCAGTTTCGAGAAGGGGATGACAGATACGCAGTATTTT | CASSFEKGMTDTQYF
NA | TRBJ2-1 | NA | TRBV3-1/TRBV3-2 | TGTGCCAGCAGCCAAGAACGGCTAGTCAATGAGCAGTTCTTC | CASSQERLVNEQFF
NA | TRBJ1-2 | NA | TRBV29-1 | TGCAGCGTTGAAAGGTGGAGGCAAGATGGCTACACCTTC | CSVERWRQDGYTF
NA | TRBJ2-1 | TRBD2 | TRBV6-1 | TGTGCCAGCAGTGAACTAGCGGGGGCGTCGAATGAGCAGTTCTTC | CASSELAGASNEQFF
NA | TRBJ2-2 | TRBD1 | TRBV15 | TGTGCCACCAGCAGTGACAGGGTCGCCGGGGAGCTGTTTTTT | CATSSDRVAGELFF
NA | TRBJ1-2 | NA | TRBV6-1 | TGTGCCAGCAGTGAAGCGGGGGGAGAAGGCTACACCTTC | CASSEAGGEGYTF
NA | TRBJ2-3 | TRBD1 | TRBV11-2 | TGTGCCAGCAGCCAGGCCCGACAGGGGAGAGAAAACACACATACGCAGTATTTT | CASSQARQGRENTHTQYF
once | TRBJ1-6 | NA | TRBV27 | TGTGCCAGCAGTTTATCCTATAATTCACCCCTCCACTTT | CASSLSYNSPLHF
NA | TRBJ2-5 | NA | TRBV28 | TGTGCCAGCAGTTTGGGGGGTTCCCGCGAAGCGACCCAGTACTTC | CASSLGGSREATQYF
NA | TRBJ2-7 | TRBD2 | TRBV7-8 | TGTGCCAGCAGCGTAGCGGGGCAAAGCTCCTACGAGCAGTACTTC | CASSVAGQSSYEQYF
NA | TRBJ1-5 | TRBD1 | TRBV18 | TGTGCCAGCTCACAGGACAGGAATCAGCCCCAGCATTTT | CASSQDRNQPQHF
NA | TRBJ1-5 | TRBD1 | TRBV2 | TGTGCCAGCAGTGCTCTGGGACAGGGGTCAAATCAGCCCCAGCATTTT | CASSALGQGSNQPQHF
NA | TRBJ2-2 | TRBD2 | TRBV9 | TGTGCCAGCAGCGCCCGACTAGCGGGGAACACCGGGGAGCTGTTTTTT | CASSARLAGNTGELFF
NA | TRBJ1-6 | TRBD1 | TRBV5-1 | TGCGCCAGCAGTTGGACAGGGGGCGATGATTCACCCCTCCACTTT | CASSWTGGDDSPLHF
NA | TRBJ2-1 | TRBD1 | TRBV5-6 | TGTGCCAGCAGCCCCCTTACAGGGGCCCCTTACAATGAGCAGTTCTTC | CASSPLTGAPYNEQFF
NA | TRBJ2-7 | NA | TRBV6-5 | TGTGCCAGCAACATAAACCCGGGGGCATCCTACGAGCAGTACTTC | CASNINPGASYEQYF
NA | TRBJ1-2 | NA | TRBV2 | TGTGCCAGCAGTGACGGACCGCATACTAACTATGGCTACACCTTC | CASSDGPHTNYGYTF
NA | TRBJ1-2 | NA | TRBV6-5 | TGTGCCAGCAGTTCACGAGGGGATTATCACTATGGCTACACCTTC | CASSSRGDYHYGYTF
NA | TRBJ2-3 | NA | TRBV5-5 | TGTGCCAGCAGCTTGGACAGGGCTTATTCAGATACGCAGTATTTT | CASSLDRAYSDTQYF
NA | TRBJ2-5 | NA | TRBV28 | TGTGCCAGCAGTTTATCGGCCCAAGAGACCCAGTACTTC | CASSLSAQETQYF
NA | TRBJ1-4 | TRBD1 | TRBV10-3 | TGTGCCATCAGTGCTGACAGGGGCCCTAATGAAAAACTGTTTTTT | CAISADRGPNEKLFF
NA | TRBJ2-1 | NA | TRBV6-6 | TGTGCCAGCAGTTACGAGTCTCGGAATGAGCAGTTCTTC | CASSYESRNEQFF
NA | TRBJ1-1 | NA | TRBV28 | TGTGCCAGCAGGCCCAGGGCCCCTGAAGCTTTCTTT | CASRPRAPEAFF
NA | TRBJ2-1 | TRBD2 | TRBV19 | TGTGCCAGTCCTAGCGGGAAGACCTACAATGAGCAGTTCTTC | CASPSGKTYNEQFF
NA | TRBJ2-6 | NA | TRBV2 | TGTGCCTTGGGTTCTGGGGCCAACGTCCTGACTTTC | CALGSGANVLTF
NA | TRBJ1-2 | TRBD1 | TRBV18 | TGTGCCAGCTCGTGGGACAGCAACTATGGCTACACCTTC | CASSWDSNYGYTF
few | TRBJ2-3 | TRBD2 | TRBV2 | TGTGCCAGCAGTCTAGCGGGCACAGATACGCAGTATTTT | CASSLAGTDTQYF
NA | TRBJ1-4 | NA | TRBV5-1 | TGCGCCAGCAAGATGAGATTACAGGAAAATGAAAAACTGTTTTTT | CASKMRLQENEKLFF
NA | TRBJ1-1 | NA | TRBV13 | TGTGCCAGCAGCATGAACACTGAAGCTTTCTTT | CASSMNTEAFF
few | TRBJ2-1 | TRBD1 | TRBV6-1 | TGTGCCAGCAGTGAACGCCTCGAAGGACAGGGGGCTTGTAAGTTCTTC | CASSERLEGQGACKFF
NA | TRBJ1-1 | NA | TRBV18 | TGTGCCAGCTCAGGAACAGATTCGAACACTGAAGCTTTCTTT | CASSGTDSNTEAFF
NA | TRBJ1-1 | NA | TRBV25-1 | TGTGCCAGCAGTGAAGGTCGCTTGGGCACTGAAGCTTTCTTT | CASSEGRLGTEAFF
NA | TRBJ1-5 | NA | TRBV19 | TGTGCCAGTAGTATAGTCGGCAGGGAGGATCAGCCCCAGCATTTT | CASSIVGREDQPQHF
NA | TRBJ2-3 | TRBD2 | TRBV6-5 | TGTGCCAGCAGTTACTCGACTAGCGGGGGGACAGATACGCAGTATTTT | CASSYSTSGGTDTQYF
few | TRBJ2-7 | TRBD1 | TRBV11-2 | TGTGCCAGCAGCTTGGGGACAGGGCCCTACGAGCAGTACTTC | CASSLGTGPYEQYF
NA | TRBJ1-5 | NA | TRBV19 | TGTGCCAGTAGTATGGGGATGGGATATAGCAATCAGCCCCAGCATTTT | CASSMGMGYSNQPQHF
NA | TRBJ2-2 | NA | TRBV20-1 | TGCTCCTGGTCAGTTCGCGGGGAGCTGTTTTTT | CSWSVRGELFF
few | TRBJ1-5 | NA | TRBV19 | TGTGCCAGTAGTACAGGACAGATCGGCAATCAGCCCCAGCATTTT | CASSTGQIGNQPQHF
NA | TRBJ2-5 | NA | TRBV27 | TGTGCCAGCAGTTCGCCACTTCAAGAGACCCAGTACTTC | CASSSPLQETQYF
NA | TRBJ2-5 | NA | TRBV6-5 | TGTGCCAGCCGACCGACTCAAGAGACCCAGTACTTC | CASRPTQETQYF
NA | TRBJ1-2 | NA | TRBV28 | TGTGCCAGCAGTTTAGGGCGTGGGCACGGCTACACCTTC | CASSLGRGHGYTF